This TCR beta chain was documented in a study of cytomegalovirus exposure and HLA in healthy donors. Study-level background: Roughly 92 million unique TCRs, all from HLA-typed donors, were included in an early release of the data. Study observations and caveats: In a later analysis, HLA-associated beta chains showed higher expansion and lower generation probabilities than comparable chains.

The primer mix had 60 Vbeta and 13 Jbeta primers. Sequenced by immunoSEQ multiplex PCR; TCRdb stores in-frame clones only, minus some. Seen here are around 150,000 clones, about 75% observed once, and the top ten hold roughly 1.9%. For this clone: Its antigen remains unidentified.

Between the trimmed V and J ends, which lost 2 bases and 4 bases, there was a span of 17 bases. The CDR3 has 16 residues. Germline assignment: CDR1 MNHNS and CDR2 SASEGT. The V gene is TRBV6-1, the J gene TRBJ1-2; D may be TRBD1 (5 bases). The sequenced sample consisted of PBMCs. The source of this sequence is a female donor in good health and CMV-seronegative. The CDR3 sequence: CASSERAGIRGYGYTF. The CDR3 DNA reads as TGTGCCAGCAGTGAAAGGGCAGGGATAAGGGGCTATGGCTACACCTTC.